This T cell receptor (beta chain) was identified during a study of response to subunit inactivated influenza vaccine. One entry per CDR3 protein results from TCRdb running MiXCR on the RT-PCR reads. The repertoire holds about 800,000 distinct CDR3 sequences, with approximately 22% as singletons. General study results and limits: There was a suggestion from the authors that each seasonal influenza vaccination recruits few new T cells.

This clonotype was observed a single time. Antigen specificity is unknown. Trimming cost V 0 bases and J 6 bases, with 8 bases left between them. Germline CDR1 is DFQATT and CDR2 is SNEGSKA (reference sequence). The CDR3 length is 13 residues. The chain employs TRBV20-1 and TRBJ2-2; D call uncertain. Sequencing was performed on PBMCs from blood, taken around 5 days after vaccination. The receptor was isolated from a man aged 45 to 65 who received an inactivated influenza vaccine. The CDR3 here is CSARDPASGELFF. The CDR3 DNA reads TGCAGTGCTAGAGATCCGGCGTCCGGGGAGCTGTTTTTT.